This T cell receptor (beta chain) was sequenced in a study of blood T cells in healthy people across ages. Study-level points and caveats: Observed TCR beta diversity per million T cells went down as age went up. This fall followed a roughly linear course with age.

With a J-beta primer mix and a sample-barcoded 5' primer, a second PCR ran about 6 to 11 cycles. TCRdb redid the calling of the 5' RACE reads with MiXCR, one entry per CDR3 protein. The data contain 800,000 to 900,000 distinct CDR3 sequences, under 80% of them singletons. All donors came from Russia, were Caucasian and healthy, and spanned ages about 6 to 90. At least 6 micrograms of total RNA were extracted per sample. Germline V gene lookup returns CDR1 LGHNA and CDR2 YSLEER. The CDR3 has 14 amino acids. As regards this clonotype: The antigen remains undetermined.

The chain employs TRBV4-3 and TRBJ2-4, with 7 bases lining up with TRBD1. The DNA end is more similar to TRBJ2-7, so the J call may be wrong. Sequencing input: blood. The TCR sequence derives from a young man in good health. CDR3 nucleotide sequence: TGCGCCAGCAGCCTATGGACAGGCACCTACGAGCAGTACTTC. Amino acid sequence: CASSLWTGTYEQYF.